One T cell receptor (beta chain) is described in this entry. Some clones are missing from TCRdb's copy, which holds only in-frame ones; the method was immunoSEQ multiplex PCR. This table has about 74,000 clones, 70% to 90% appearing once. The data were taken from a study of identifying expanded T cells in peripheral blood. Trimming shortened V by 0 bases and J by 4 bases, and 4 bases separated the two germline ends. The length of the CDR3 is 12 residues. Looked up from germline, CDR1 is PRHDT and CDR2 is FYEKMQ (reference sequence). The V and J genes are TRBV13 and TRBJ2-7; no definite D call. This clonotype was obtained from a person between 18 and 75 years old in good health. What was sequenced was blood. Written as DNA, the CDR3 is TGTGCCAGCAGCTTAGGACTTTACGAGCAGTACTTC. Its translation: CASSLGLYEQYF.